Each of the 13 T cell receptor beta chains below was sequenced from the same sample in a study of CD8 T cells in ankylosing spondylitis (dated by TCRdb to about 2017). Library preparation was by 5' RACE. Sequenced using an Illumina HiSeq 2500. The public reads were run again by TCRdb, first through fastp at Q25 and then through MiXCR, and only productive beta chains were kept. Entries that share a CDR3 protein sequence are merged under the most common genes and DNA. In all, the sample holds about 480,000 distinct CDR3 sequences, and 17% of those were seen once. Clones ranked in the top ten supply approximately 1% of the sample. The paper as a whole reports these results and caveats: Blood from ankylosing spondylitis patients appeared to be characterized by a TCR beta motif composed of roughly eight highly homologous amino acid variants.

Their target antigens are unknown. The specimen was blood, either unsorted or a sorted T cell fraction (not recorded which). The receptors come from a male donor with ankylosing spondylitis.

V usage is TRBV28 and J usage is TRBJ2-6, with a possible D match to TRBD1 (6 bases). This CDR3 is 16 amino acids long. Germline V gene data show CDR1 as MDHEN and CDR2 as SYDVKM. Trimming took 7 bases from V and 0 from J, leaving 13 bases between them. CDR3 nucleotide sequence: TGTGCCAGCACCACAGGGACGAGCTCTGGGGCCAACGTCCTGACTTTC. Its protein product is CASTTGTSSGANVLTF. The full variable domain, completed using reference TRBV28 and TRBJ2-6, is DVKVTQSSRYLVKRTGEKVFLECVQDMDHENMFWYRQDPGLGLRLIYFSYDVKMKEKGDIPEGYSVSREKKERFSLILESASTNQTSMYLCASTTGTSSGANVLTFGAGSRLTVL.

V gene TRBV12-3 or TRBV12-4 combines with J gene TRBJ2-1; a possible D gene is TRBD2 (5 bases). V lost 5 bases to trimming and J lost 10 bases, with 12 bases between them. There are 12 residues in the CDR3. For the CDR3, the DNA is TGTGCCAGCAGTCCCCCTAGAGGGGAGCAGTTCTTC. Its protein is CASSPPRGEQFF.

V gene TRBV28 combines with J gene TRBJ1-1; D perhaps matches TRBD1 (5 bases). The CDR3 consists of 12 residues. V was trimmed by 8 bases and J by 4 bases, leaving 11 bases between them. Per germline, CDR1 MDHEN and CDR2 SYDVKM. CDR3 in amino acids: CASGGLSTEAFF. The CDR3 DNA reads TGTGCCAGCGGGGGACTGAGCACTGAAGCTTTCTTT.

This chain uses TRBV20-1 with TRBJ2-2; possibly TRBD2 for D (6 bases). V gave up 2 bases and J gave up 4 bases, with 11 bases separating them. Germline V lookup: CDR1 DFQATT, CDR2 SNEGSKA (reference sequence). CDR3 length equals 14 residues. The CDR3 coding sequence is TGCAGTGCTAGACGTCGCGGGGCCACCGGGGAGCTGTTTTTT. It yields the protein CSARRRGATGELFF.

The rearrangement uses TRBV7-2 and TRBJ1-2, with D hard to call. The CDR3 totals 14 residues. CDR1 and CDR2 from the germline V gene are SGHTA and FQGNSA. Between the trimmed V and J ends, which lost 0 bases and 3 bases, there was a span of 8 bases. CDR3 sequence: CASSLAPDDYGYTF. CDR3 sequence (DNA): TGTGCCAGCAGCTTAGCCCCTGACGACTATGGCTACACCTTC.

This clonotype showed up just a few times. This sequence joins TRBV20-1 and TRBJ2-1, with 9 nucleotides matching TRBD2. Germline-derived CDR1 and CDR2 are DFQATT and SNEGSKA (reference sequence). V lost 6 bases, J lost 12 bases, and 18 bases stayed unmatched. The CDR3 is 15 amino acids. The CDR3: CSATEGLALQSAQFF. CDR3 bases: TGCAGTGCAACCGAAGGACTAGCGTTGCAAAGCGCGCAGTTCTTC.

The chain uses TRBV6-2 or TRBV6-3 and TRBJ2-1, with 9 positions matching TRBD2. V dropped 6 bases and J dropped 7; count of bases not matched to a gene: 10. The germline V gene encodes CDR1 MNHEY and CDR2 SVGEGT. The CDR3 consists of 15 residues. The CDR3 DNA is TGTGCCAGCAGCCGAGCCACTAGCGGGTTGAATGAGCAGTTCTTC. Translating it yields CASSRATSGLNEQFF.

The chain uses TRBV20-1 and TRBJ2-5; D is unclear. The CDR3 totals 12 residues. From germline, CDR1 is DFQATT and CDR2 SNEGSKA (reference sequence). The CDR3 DNA reads TGCAGCTCCTCGACCCGAGAGGAGACCCAGTACTTC. It specifies CSSSTREETQYF.

This clonotype has ten or more counts. This sequence joins TRBV5-1 and TRBJ2-7, with D hard to call. CDR1 and CDR2 (germline): SGHRS, YFSETQ. V was clipped by 4 bases and J by 2 bases, with 13 bases between them. The CDR3 runs 14 residues. The CDR3, as DNA: TGCGCCAGCAGCAAAACGGATCTAACCTACGAGCAGTACTTC. Its protein is CASSKTDLTYEQYF.

The V and J genes are TRBV7-3 and TRBJ2-1; TRBD2 is a possible D gene (6 bases). The CDR3 totals 16 residues. The V gene's germline CDR1 is SGHTA and CDR2 FQGTGA. Trimming removed 1 base at V and 2 bases at J, with 12 bases between. The CDR3 DNA reads as TGTGCCAGCAGCTTAAGTGGGGGGACCCCCTACAATGAGCAGTTCTTC. It specifies CASSLSGGTPYNEQFF.

This clonotype was detected ten times or more. The J gene is TRBJ1-1, the V gene TRBV20-1; D is uncertain. Trimming cost V 1 base and J 2 bases, with 5 bases left between them. CDR1 and CDR2 from the germline V gene are DFQATT and SNEGSKA (reference sequence). The CDR3 spans 12 residues. CDR3 amino acids: CSARVRNTEAFF. The CDR3 DNA is TGCAGTGCTAGAGTCCGTAACACTGAAGCTTTCTTT.

The chain joins TRBV4-3 to TRBJ1-6, with TRBD1 matching over 10 bases. Per the germline V gene, CDR1 is LGHNA and CDR2 is YSLEER. Trimming removed 4 bases from V and 8 bases from J; junction bases left unmatched: 5. The CDR3 covers 15 residues. The CDR3 loop is CASSPKTGGHSPLHF. CDR3 in DNA: TGCGCCAGCAGCCCCAAGACAGGGGGCCATTCACCCCTCCACTTT.

The chain carries TRBV15 and TRBJ2-7; no reliable D call. Germline lookup yields CDR1 LNHNV and CDR2 YYDKDF (reference sequence). V dropped 2 bases and J dropped 0 bases, with 2 bases sitting between them. The CDR3 covers 12 residues. The DNA for the CDR3 is TGTGCCACCAGCAGACACTCCTACGAGCAGTACTTC. Translated: CATSRHSYEQYF.